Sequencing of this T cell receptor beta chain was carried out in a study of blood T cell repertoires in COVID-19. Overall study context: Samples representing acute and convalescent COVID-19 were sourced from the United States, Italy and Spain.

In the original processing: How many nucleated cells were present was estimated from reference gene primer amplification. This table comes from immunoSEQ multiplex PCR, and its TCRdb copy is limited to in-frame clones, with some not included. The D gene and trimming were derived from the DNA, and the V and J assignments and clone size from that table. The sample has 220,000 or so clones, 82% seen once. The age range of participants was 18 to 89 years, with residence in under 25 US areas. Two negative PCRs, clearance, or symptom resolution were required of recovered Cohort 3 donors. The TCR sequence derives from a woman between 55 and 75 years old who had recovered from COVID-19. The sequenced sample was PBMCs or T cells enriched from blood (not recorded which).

CDR3 in amino acids: CASRRPGNQPQHF. CDR3 DNA sequence: TGTGCCAGCAGACGTCCGGGCAATCAGCCCCAGCATTTT. The rearrangement uses TRBV12-3 or TRBV12-4 and TRBJ1-5; D not resolved. This CDR3 has 13 residues. Trimming removed 6 bases at V and 2 bases at J, with 8 bases between.